Listed here are 18 T cell receptor beta chains from one sample, sequenced in a study of cytomegalovirus exposure and HLA in healthy donors (dated by TCRdb to 2016 to 2017). The library came from the immunoSEQ multiplex PCR assay. For the multiplex PCR, a mixture combining 60 forward primers for TCR Vbeta segments and 13 reverse primers for TCR Jbeta segments was used. In its TCRdb copy, this immuneACCESS table keeps in-frame sequences only and misses some clones. Where compared with another copy, unresolved V genes explain less than half of these, and the others have no known cause. The sample includes approximately 160,000 clones, with roughly 80% observed a single time. Of the sample, around 7.3% is held by the ten largest clones. The source material was PBMCs. The receptors derive from a man aged 25-40 years in good health and CMV-seropositive.

This chain links TRBV21-1 with TRBJ2-5; the tabulated D call, TRBD1, remains unverified against the DNA. TRBV21-1 is classified as a pseudogene. The CDR3 is made up of 16 amino acids. The CDR3 DNA reads as TGTGCCAGCAGCAAAGTACCACAGGGTCGGCGGGAGACCCAGTACTTC. Encoded protein: CASSKVPQGRRETQYF.

The gene calls are TRBV5-1 and TRBJ2-7, with D possibly being TRBD2 (7 bases). Trimming removed 0 bases from V and 7 bases from J, with 26 bases in between. The germline V gene encodes CDR1 SGHRS and CDR2 YFSETQ. The CDR3 contains 18 residues. This CDR3 is CASSLDSRGGGGAWEQYF. The CDR3 DNA reads TGCGCCAGCAGCTTGGACAGTCGAGGAGGAGGGGGGGCGTGGGAGCAGTACTTC.

The rearrangement links TRBV15 to TRBJ2-2, with TRBD2 matching over 16 bases. The germline V gene encodes CDR1 LNHNV and CDR2 YYDKDF (reference sequence). This CDR3 has 16 amino acids. J was trimmed by 6 bases and V by 6 bases; bases with no gene match: 4. CDR3 amino acids: CATSKGTSGGAGELFF. In nucleotides, the CDR3 is TGTGCCACCAGTAAAGGGACTAGCGGGGGGGCCGGGGAGCTGTTTTTT.

The chain joins TRBV19 to TRBJ2-5, with D maybe TRBD1 (7 bases). In germline, CDR1 is LNHDA, CDR2 SQIVND (reference sequence). Trimming shortened V by 3 bases and J by 2 bases, and 10 bases separated the two germline ends. CDR3 size: 14 residues. The CDR3: CASSIGGQQETQYF. CDR3 bases: TGTGCCAGTAGTATCGGGGGACAGCAAGAGACCCAGTACTTC.

The chain is built from TRBV7-3 and TRBJ2-1; weak D call: TRBD1 (5 bases). The CDR3 consists of 16 residues. Germline CDR1 reads SGHTA; CDR2 reads FQGTGA. V gave up 5 bases and J gave up 5 bases, with 19 bases separating them. CDR3 sequence: CASSPGIAGWNNEQFF. As DNA, the CDR3 is TGTGCCAGCAGCCCAGGAATCGCAGGGTGGAACAATGAGCAGTTCTTC.

The chain carries TRBV9 and TRBJ1-2; TRBD1 matches at 8 bases. Unmatched junction bases numbered 12, after V lost 3 bases and J lost 5 bases. The CDR3 runs to 16 residues. CDR1 is SGDLS and CDR2 is YYNGEE in the germline V gene. CDR3 loop: CASSALRTGRGYGYTF. In DNA form, the CDR3 reads TGTGCCAGCAGCGCGCTTAGGACAGGGCGGGGATATGGCTACACCTTC.

This clone was detected a few times. The rearrangement joins TRBV5-8 to TRBJ2-2; 11 nucleotides align to TRBD1. The V gene end was trimmed by 6 bases and the J gene end by 8 bases; junction bases not matched to a gene: 9. The CDR3 consists of 15 residues. Germline-derived CDR1 and CDR2 are SGHTS and YDEGEE. CDR3 residues: CASKETDRGRGELFF. Here the CDR3 DNA reads TGTGCCAGCAAGGAGACGGACAGGGGGCGTGGGGAGCTGTTTTTT.

V usage is TRBV4-1 and J usage is TRBJ1-4; 8 positions agree with TRBD1. J lost 11 bases, V lost 3 bases, and 11 bases had no gene match. The CDR3 is 15 amino acids. Germline CDR1 and CDR2: MGHRA and YSYEKL. The CDR3 reads CASSHPGQEPGKLFF. DNA for the CDR3: TGCGCCAGCAGCCATCCGGGACAGGAGCCAGGCAAACTGTTTTTT.

This chain connects TRBV4-2 to TRBJ2-3, with TRBD2 matching 9 bases. The CDR3 totals 15 residues. Trimming cost V 0 bases and J 5 bases; bases outside gene matches: 3. The V gene's germline CDR1 is LGHNA and CDR2 YNFKEQ. The CDR3 nucleotides are TGTGCCAGCAGCCAAGATCGGCGGGGGGGAGATACGCAGTATTTT. Its protein is CASSQDRRGGDTQYF.

V gene TRBV10-1 combines with J gene TRBJ2-1, with a tentative D call TRBD2 (6 bases). Germline-derived CDR1 and CDR2 are WNHNN and SYGVQD (reference sequence). The CDR3 spans 13 residues. The germline V and J ends were trimmed by 8 bases and 0 bases, with 8 bases remaining between them. CDR3 nucleotides: TGCGCCAGCGGGAGGAACTCCTACAATGAGCAGTTCTTC. As protein: CASGRNSYNEQFF.

V is TRBV19 and J is TRBJ2-5, with D possibly TRBD2 on 6 matching bases. The V end was cut by 9 bases, the J end by 5 bases, with 25 bases between. CDR3 length equals 16 residues. The germline V gene encodes CDR1 LNHDA and CDR2 SQIVND (reference sequence). The CDR3 DNA is TGTGCCAGCAGCCGAAGCCGTAGCGGAGGAGGTGAGACCCAGTACTTC. This translates into CASSRSRSGGGETQYF. Full variable domain (outside the CDR3, taken from reference TRBV19 and TRBJ2-5): DGGITQSPKYLFRKEGQNVTLSCEQNLNHDAMYWYRQDPGQGLRLIYYSQIVNDFQKGDIAEGYSVSREKKESFPLTVTSAQKNPTAFYLCASSRSRSGGGETQYFGPGTRLLVL.

This rearrangement joins TRBV6-1 to TRBJ2-1; tentatively, D is TRBD2 (6 bases). Trimming stripped 3 bases from V and 8 bases from J, with 17 bases between. The CDR3 runs to 15 residues. Germline V lookup: CDR1 MNHNS, CDR2 SASEGT. The CDR3 DNA follows: TGTGCCAGCAGTGAGGAGGGCCTATATGGGTATGAGCAGTTCTTC. Translation gives CASSEEGLYGYEQFF.

This chain's CDR3 is CASSLTAGGGYEQYF. The CDR3 region has the DNA TGCGCCAGCAGCTTGACAGCGGGAGGTGGCTACGAGCAGTACTTC. The rearrangement uses TRBV5-1 and TRBJ2-7; 9 bases are a match to TRBD2. Germline V CDR1 and CDR2: SGHRS, YFSETQ. V was clipped by 1 base and J by 3 bases; unmatched bases: 5. CDR3 length: 15 amino acids.

The chain recombines TRBV5-8 with TRBJ1-6; TRBD1 matches at 7 bases. Trimming cost V 4 bases and J 6 bases; bases outside gene matches: 4. Germline V lookup: CDR1 SGHTS, CDR2 YDEGEE. This CDR3 spans 14 amino acids. The CDR3 DNA reads TGTGCCAGCAGCGTGGGACAGCTTAATTCACCCCTCCACTTT. Its protein is CASSVGQLNSPLHF.

The table lists this clone with a count of one. The V and J genes are TRBV28 and TRBJ2-1; D is uncertain. This CDR3 has 11 residues. The germline gives CDR1 MDHEN, CDR2 SYDVKM. Between the trimmed V and J ends, which lost 3 bases and 9 bases, there was a span of 6 bases. The CDR3 loop is CASSFRGEQFF. In DNA, the CDR3 is TGTGCCAGCAGTTTCCGAGGTGAGCAGTTCTTC.

V and J are TRBV9 and TRBJ1-2; no definite D call. Germline-derived CDR1 and CDR2 are SGDLS and YYNGEE. CDR3 length: 14 amino acids. V lost 0 bases to trimming and J lost 8 bases, with 14 bases between them. CDR3 nucleotide sequence: TGTGCCAGCAGCGTAGACTTCCCCCCGGGGGGCTACACCTTC. Protein product: CASSVDFPPGGYTF. Drawing the rest from reference TRBV9 and TRBJ1-2, the complete variable domain is DSGVTQTPKHLITATGQRVTLRCSPRSGDLSVYWYQQSLDQGLQFLIQYYNGEERAKGNILERFSAQQFPDLHSELNLSSLELGDSALYFCASSVDFPPGGYTFGSGTRLTVV.

This clone appeared a few times. The chain has TRBV5-6 and TRBJ1-1, with D perhaps TRBD1 (6 bases). CDR3 length equals 16 residues. Between the trimmed V and J ends, which lost 4 bases and 0 bases, there was a span of 16 bases. Germline-derived CDR1 and CDR2 are SGHDT and YYEEEE. The CDR3 coding sequence is TGTGCCAGCAGCGTATATTGGGGGCGCATGAACACTGAAGCTTTCTTT. Translating gives CASSVYWGRMNTEAFF.

On this clone: At the DNA level, this CDR3 is encoded by other sequences in the same sample as well. The chain recombines TRBV12-5 with TRBJ2-1; D call uncertain. The CDR3 runs to 13 residues. Germline V gene data show CDR1 as LGHNT and CDR2 as FRNRAP. The germline V and J ends were trimmed by 3 bases and 7 bases, with 10 bases remaining between them. The CDR3 DNA follows: TGTGCTAGTGGTTTAGAGATGGAGAATGAGCAGTTCTTC. Translating it yields CASGLEMENEQFF.